The entry that follows covers one T cell receptor (beta chain) sequence. Per the germline V gene, CDR1 is SGHRS and CDR2 is YFSETQ. Trimming removed 4 bases from V and 5 bases from J; junction bases left unmatched: 7. The CDR3 spans 15 residues. While infection was still active, Seattle patients were enrolled and then followed longitudinally. This entry comes from a study of blood T cell repertoires in COVID-19. Study background: Researchers got acute and convalescent COVID-19 samples from the United States, Italy and Spain. The cDNA or gDNA used as material had been derived from T cells, B-cell-depleted T cells, or PBMCs.

Authors' processing steps: Amplification of reference gene primers provided the estimated nucleated cell counts. TCRdb keeps only in-frame clones here, not all; method: immunoSEQ multiplex PCR. Clone size and the V and J calls come from that table; the DNA yielded D and trimming. The repertoire holds about 230,000 clones, with about nine tenths as singletons. The chain couples TRBV5-1 to TRBJ2-2, with 8 positions matching TRBD1. Source material: peripheral blood. The source is a man aged 25-45 years with COVID-19, enrolled during active disease. The CDR3 loop is CASSPDRAQTGELFF. In DNA form, the CDR3 reads TGCGCCAGCAGCCCGGACAGGGCGCAGACCGGGGAGCTGTTTTTT.